The 18 T cell receptor beta chains given below trace back to one sample, sequenced in a study of blood T cell repertoires in COVID-19. Data came from immunoSEQ multiplex PCR; TCRdb stores just in-frame clones and leaves some out. The sample records hundreds of thousands of clones, about 91% being singletons. Sequencing input: PBMCs or T cells enriched from blood (not recorded which). The receptors stem from a woman in her forties who had recovered from COVID-19.

The J gene is TRBJ2-3, the V gene TRBV11-3; 7 bases agree with TRBD1. Germline V CDR1 and CDR2: SGHNT, YENEEA. This CDR3 comprises 12 residues. V trimming: 6 bases; J trimming: 5 bases; junction bases outside the gene matches: 2. As DNA, the CDR3 is TGTGCCAGCAGACGGACAGGAGATACGCAGTATTTT. This codes for CASRRTGDTQYF.

The chain links TRBV7-2 to TRBJ2-2, with 10 bases aligning to TRBD1. CDR3 length equals 16 residues. V shed 5 bases and J 7 bases; nucleotides not matched to a gene: 10. Germline CDR1 and CDR2: SGHTA and FQGNSA. The CDR3 coding sequence is TGTGCCAGCAGCGTATCCGGGACAGGGGTTTTCGGGGAGCTGTTTTTT. Translated: CASSVSGTGVFGELFF.

Details on this clone: Other nucleotide sequences in the sample specify the same CDR3. This sequence joins TRBV9 and TRBJ2-7; D gene unclear. With 3 bases removed from V and 1 base from J, the gap between germline ends came to 8 bases. Per germline, CDR1 SGDLS and CDR2 YYNGEE. The CDR3 runs to 13 residues. The CDR3 reads CASSGAGSYEQYF. CDR3 DNA: TGTGCCAGCAGCGGAGCAGGTTCCTACGAGCAGTACTTC.

The CDR3 reads CASSPPGGASSYEQYF. CDR3 bases: TGTGCCAGCTCACCACCGGGTGGAGCGAGCTCCTACGAGCAGTACTTC. The chain carries TRBV18 and TRBJ2-7; D not resolved. V was trimmed by 0 bases and J by 0 bases, leaving 12 bases between them. Germline V CDR1 and CDR2: KGHSH, LQKENI. There are 16 residues in the CDR3. Full variable domain (outside the CDR3, taken from reference TRBV18 and TRBJ2-7): NAGVMQNPRHLVRRRGQEARLRCSPMKGHSHVYWYRQLPEEGLKFMVYLQKENIIDESGMPKERFSAEFPKEGPSILRIQQVVRGDSAAYFCASSPPGGASSYEQYFGPGTRLTVT.

This rearrangement joins TRBV3-1 (or the pseudogene TRBV3-2) to TRBJ1-3; D is unclear. Germline assignment: CDR1 LGHDT and CDR2 YNNKEL (reference sequence). V was pared by 2 bases and J by 0 bases, with 5 bases between. The CDR3 has 14 residues. This chain's CDR3 is CASSQTISGNTIYF. In nucleotides, the CDR3 is TGTGCCAGCAGCCAAACAATCTCTGGAAACACCATATATTTT.

This clone was seen only once. This rearrangement joins TRBV27 to TRBJ1-5; D is perhaps TRBD1 (6 bases). The CDR3 consists of 13 residues. V lost 6 bases, J lost 6 bases, and 12 bases lay in between. Germline CDR1 is MNHEY and CDR2 is SMNVEV (reference sequence). CDR3 in amino acids: CASSNDRFQPQHF. CDR3 in DNA: TGTGCCAGCAGCAACGACAGGTTTCAGCCCCAGCATTTT.

The rearrangement links TRBV29-1 to TRBJ2-6, with 9 positions matching TRBD2. V lost 7 bases and J lost 3; bases outside the gene matches: 7. This CDR3 contains 15 residues. The germline V gene encodes CDR1 SQVTM and CDR2 ANQGSEA. CDR3 DNA: TGCAGCGGTTTAGCGGGGGAGGGTGGGGCCAACGTCCTGACTTTC. It specifies CSGLAGEGGANVLTF.

The chain recombines TRBV7-2 with TRBJ2-7; 7 nucleotides agree with TRBD1. The germline V gene encodes CDR1 SGHTA and CDR2 FQGNSA. With V trimmed by 2 bases and J by 2 bases, 9 bases remained unmatched. The CDR3 has 16 amino acids. This CDR3 is CASSLTRQGLPYEQYF. In DNA, the CDR3 is TGTGCCAGCAGCTTAACCAGACAGGGATTACCCTACGAGCAGTACTTC.

The rearrangement links TRBV7-2 to TRBJ2-2; 9 nucleotides agree with TRBD2. The germline gives CDR1 SGHTA, CDR2 FQGNSA. The J segment lost 5 bases and the V segment lost 1 base, leaving 5 bases of the junction unmatched. The CDR3 loop spans 16 amino acids. The CDR3: CASSLGAGGRTGELFF. For the CDR3, the DNA is TGTGCCAGCAGCTTAGGCGCGGGGGGGCGGACCGGGGAGCTGTTTTTT.

This chain connects TRBV7-9 to TRBJ2-1; D perhaps matches TRBD1 (6 bases). The V and J ends lost 7 bases and 7 bases respectively, with 20 bases between them. The CDR3 spans 15 residues. The germline V gene has CDR1 SEHNR and CDR2 FQNEAQ (reference sequence). CDR3 coding DNA: TGTGCCAGCACCGCACCAGGGGCCATGGAGAATGAGCAGTTCTTC. Encoded protein: CASTAPGAMENEQFF.

This clone was seen a single time. The CDR3 coding sequence is TGTGCCAGCAGCTTGACTAGCGGGGAAACAGATACGCAGTATTTT. This codes for CASSLTSGETDTQYF. The gene calls are TRBV7-3 and TRBJ2-3; TRBD2 aligns across 11 bases. This CDR3 has 15 residues. J lost 3 bases, V lost 3 bases, and 2 bases had no gene match. The germline CDR1 and CDR2 sequences are SGHTA and FQGTGA.

The genes are TRBV28 and TRBJ2-7, with D maybe TRBD1 (5 bases). Deletions cut 8 bases from V and 5 bases from J, with 13 bases between. Germline CDR1 is MDHEN and CDR2 is SYDVKM. The CDR3 runs 12 residues. The CDR3 DNA sequence: TGTGCCAGCGGTTCTTGGGGCGACGAGCAGTACTTC. Its protein product is CASGSWGDEQYF.

The chain carries TRBV10-1 and TRBJ2-1; possibly TRBD2 for D (6 bases). Per the germline V gene, CDR1 is WNHNN and CDR2 is SYGVQD (reference sequence). Trimming took 10 bases from V and 8 from J, leaving 18 bases between them. This CDR3 has 13 residues. The CDR3 DNA follows: TGCGCCACCCTGCTCAGGAGGGAGCATGAGCAGTTCTTC. Translating gives CATLLRREHEQFF.

This chain links TRBV11-3 with TRBJ2-7, with D perhaps matching TRBD2 (5 bases). CDR1 is SGHNT and CDR2 is YENEEA in the germline V gene. V was shortened by 4 bases and J by 5 bases, with 6 bases between the two germline ends. This CDR3 has 11 amino acids. The CDR3 nucleotides read TGTGCCAGCAGCTCGCGGGACGAGCAGTACTTC. Translation gives CASSSRDEQYF.

The V and J genes are TRBV19 and TRBJ2-1; weak D call: TRBD2 (6 bases). Germline lookup yields CDR1 LNHDA and CDR2 SQIVND (reference sequence). The CDR3 contains 18 residues. The V and J ends lost 6 bases and 0 bases respectively, with 21 bases between them. CDR3 sequence (DNA): TGTGCCAGTAGCGTAAGGCTACTAGCCACCTTCTCCTACAATGAGCAGTTCTTC. Translating it yields CASSVRLLATFSYNEQFF.

The CDR3 sequence is CAISAGTVSGNTIYF. As DNA, the CDR3 is TGTGCCATCAGTGCAGGGACAGTCTCTGGAAACACCATATATTTT. This chain uses TRBV10-3 with TRBJ1-3; 7 bases are a match to TRBD1. Looked up from germline, CDR1 is ENHRY and CDR2 is SYGVKD. The CDR3 loop spans 15 amino acids. Germline trimming cut 4 bases from V and 0 bases from J; bases unmatched to any gene: 3.

The chain recombines TRBV28 with TRBJ2-2; D may be TRBD1 (6 bases). V lost 6 bases and J lost 4, with 12 bases in between. Germline CDR1 reads MDHEN; CDR2 reads SYDVKM. This CDR3 has 14 amino acids. CDR3 nucleotide sequence: TGTGCCAGCAGGGAGGACAGAATCACCGGGGAGCTGTTTTTT. It yields the protein CASREDRITGELFF.

The chain joins TRBV7-9 to TRBJ2-3; 7 bases line up with TRBD2. This CDR3 contains 15 residues. Trimming removed 8 bases from V and 1 base from J; junction bases left unmatched: 9. Germline CDR1 reads SEHNR; CDR2 reads FQNEAQ (reference sequence). The CDR3 DNA reads as TGTGCCAGCTTTGGGCGCGGGAGAGGCACAGATACGCAGTATTTT. This sequence encodes CASFGRGRGTDTQYF.